These 18 T cell receptor beta chains originate from one sample sequenced in a study of shared clonotypes between healthy human individuals. Clones were sequenced by immunoSEQ multiplex PCR, and TCRdb holds only the in-frame ones, with some missing. Among 150,000 to 200,000 clones, 85% to 95% were seen once, and the ten largest hold around 0.067%. Material: naive CD4+ T cells sorted from blood. This sample's subset: CD45RA+ positively selected. These receptor sequences come from a woman aged 25 to 39 in good health.

The CDR3 DNA reads as TGTGCCAGCCCCTGGGGGAAAAATACCTACAATGAGCAGTTCTTC. Protein sequence: CASPWGKNTYNEQFF. The V and J genes are TRBV5-4 and TRBJ2-1; perhaps D is TRBD1 or TRBD2 (5 bases each). Germline-derived CDR1 and CDR2 are SGHNT and YYREEE (reference sequence). The CDR3 is 15 amino acids. Deletions cut 7 bases from V and 2 bases from J, with 16 bases between.

The chain recombines TRBV25-1 with TRBJ2-3; D tentatively fits TRBD1 or TRBD2 (5 bases each). V was trimmed by 3 bases and J by 5 bases, leaving 15 bases between them. The CDR3 is 15 amino acids. Germline CDR1 MGHDK, CDR2 SYGVNS. The CDR3 bases are TGTGCCAGCAGTGACTACCCGGGACGGGGAGATACGCAGTATTTT. As protein: CASSDYPGRGDTQYF.

The chain combines TRBV28 with TRBJ1-5, with a possible D match to TRBD1 (5 bases). CDR3 length: 12 amino acids. V was clipped by 8 bases and J by 6 bases, with 11 bases between them. CDR1 and CDR2 from the germline V gene are MDHEN and SYDVKM. CDR3 residues: CASLMGGQPQHF. In nucleotides, the CDR3 is TGTGCCAGCCTCATGGGGGGTCAGCCCCAGCATTTT.

The chain recombines TRBV21-1 with TRBJ2-5; TRBD1, the table's D call, lacks a check against the DNA. The DNA end lines up better with TRBJ2-7; the J call may be wrong. TRBV21-1 is classified as a pseudogene. This CDR3 contains 15 residues. The chain's CDR3 is CASSKLGRGCDEQYF. The CDR3 nucleotides are TGTGCCAGCAGCAAATTGGGCAGGGGGTGCGACGAGCAGTACTTC.

The chain carries TRBV27 and TRBJ1-1; no clear D. Trimming stripped 5 bases from V and 4 bases from J, with 17 bases between. The CDR3 loop spans 15 amino acids. The germline V gene encodes CDR1 MNHEY and CDR2 SMNVEV (reference sequence). CDR3 DNA: TGTGCCAGCAGTGGCCTCAACCGACGGGTCACTGAAGCTTTCTTT. This codes for CASSGLNRRVTEAFF.

This clone was recorded only once. V usage is TRBV27 and J usage is TRBJ2-1, with D perhaps TRBD1 or TRBD2 (5 bases each). This CDR3 spans 17 amino acids. The ends were cut back, 5 bases at V and 6 bases at J, with 23 bases in the middle. Germline CDR1 is MNHEY and CDR2 is SMNVEV (reference sequence). Here the CDR3 reads CASSRHFRDLRLNEQFF. The CDR3 DNA sequence: TGTGCCAGCAGTAGACACTTCCGGGACCTCCGCCTCAATGAGCAGTTCTTC.

This chain links TRBV19 with TRBJ2-7, with D unresolved. Germline-derived CDR1 and CDR2 are LNHDA and SQIVND (reference sequence). CDR3 size: 15 residues. The germline V and J ends were trimmed by 3 bases and 3 bases, with 15 bases remaining between them. CDR3 in amino acids: CASSIRLPGDYEQYF. CDR3 bases: TGTGCCAGTAGTATCAGGCTACCAGGAGACTACGAGCAGTACTTC.

The V call is TRBV29-1, the J call TRBJ2-7; D possibly corresponds to TRBD2 (5 bases). The CDR3 covers 14 residues. V gave up 1 base and J gave up 0 bases, with 10 bases separating them. Germline loops: CDR1 SQVTM, CDR2 ANQGSEA. The CDR3 coding sequence is TGCAGCGTTGAAGTGAGGGATAGCTCCTACGAGCAGTACTTC. Residues: CSVEVRDSSYEQYF.

V gene TRBV27 combines with J gene TRBJ1-5; D unclear. The CDR3 extends over 14 amino acids. V dropped 5 bases and J dropped 2 bases, with 10 bases sitting between them. Germline V gene data show CDR1 as MNHEY and CDR2 as SMNVEV (reference sequence). The CDR3 nucleotides read TGTGCCAGCAGTCCCCAAGACGGCAATCAGCCCCAGCATTTT. This encodes CASSPQDGNQPQHF.

This chain links TRBV19 with TRBJ1-2, with D possibly TRBD1 on 5 matching bases. The V end was cut by 5 bases, the J end by 2 bases, with 9 bases between. Germline V gene data show CDR1 as LNHDA and CDR2 as SQIVND (reference sequence). The CDR3 spans 13 residues. Here the CDR3 DNA reads TGTGCCAGTAGTGGTAGGGACAACTATGGCTACACCTTC. Protein sequence: CASSGRDNYGYTF.

The CDR3 reads CAAGGIRGYEQYF. DNA of the CDR3: TGTGCAGCGGGGGGGATACGGGGATACGAGCAGTACTTC. The chain carries TRBV28 and TRBJ2-7, with 10 positions matching TRBD2. CDR1 is MDHEN, CDR2 SYDVKM, per germline. This CDR3 spans 13 amino acids.

The J gene is TRBJ2-5, the V gene TRBV30; D perhaps matches TRBD1 (6 bases). The DNA matches TRBJ2-7 better at its end, which makes the J call doubtful. The CDR3 has 12 amino acids. Germline V CDR1 and CDR2: GTSNPN, SVGIG (reference sequence). As DNA, the CDR3 is TGTGCCTGGAGGTCTACAGGGCCCGAGCAGTACTTC. It yields the protein CAWRSTGPEQYF.

J is TRBJ2-7 and V is TRBV11-2; maybe TRBD1 (5 bases). The V gene lost 3 bases and the J gene lost 4 bases, with 7 bases spanning the gap. This CDR3 has 12 amino acids. In germline, CDR1 is SGHAT, CDR2 FQNNGV. The CDR3 loop is CASSFQGYEQYF. The DNA for the CDR3 is TGTGCCAGCAGCTTTCAGGGTTACGAGCAGTACTTC.

This clone was picked up one time. V and J are TRBV5-8 and TRBJ1-3; no clear D gene. The V gene lost 1 base and the J gene lost 0 bases, with 14 bases spanning the gap. Looked up from germline, CDR1 is SGHTS and CDR2 is YDEGEE. The CDR3 sequence is 17 residues long. As DNA, the CDR3 is TGTGCCAGCAGCTTGCTAGCCGCGGGTAACTCTGGAAACACCATATATTTT. Translated, it gives CASSLLAAGNSGNTIYF. Full variable domain (outside the CDR3, taken from reference TRBV5-8 and TRBJ1-3): EAGVTQSPTHLIKTRGQQATLRCSPISGHTSVYWYQQALGLGLQFLLWYDEGEERNRGNFPPRFSGRQFPNYSSELNVNALELEDSALYLCASSLLAAGNSGNTIYFGEGSWLTVV.

The count of this clone is one. The rearrangement uses TRBV5-1 and TRBJ1-1, with D perhaps matching TRBD1 (5 bases). Germline V gives CDR1 SGHRS, CDR2 YFSETQ. The CDR3 is 13 amino acids. The V and J ends lost 4 bases and 3 bases respectively, with 10 bases between them. This CDR3 reads CASSRGGDTEAFF. In DNA form, the CDR3 reads TGCGCCAGCAGCCGAGGAGGGGACACTGAAGCTTTCTTT. Combining the CDR3 with reference TRBV5-1 and TRBJ1-1 gives the whole variable domain KAGVTQTPRYLIKTRGQQVTLSCSPISGHRSVSWYQQTPGQGLQFLFEYFSETQRNKGNFPGRFSGRQFSNSRSEMNVSTLELGDSALYLCASSRGGDTEAFFGQGTRLTVV.

This sequence joins TRBV4-2 and TRBJ2-5; either TRBD1 or TRBD2 may supply D (7 bases each). V was cut by 1 base and J by 5 bases, with 11 bases left in between. The CDR3 is 14 residues long. The germline gives CDR1 LGHNA, CDR2 YNFKEQ. As DNA, the CDR3 is TGTGCCAGCAGCCAAGCCAGGGGGGGTGAGACCCAGTACTTC. Its protein is CASSQARGGETQYF.

As to this clone: The junction shows a germline mismatch at one end, possibly a read error. The V gene is TRBV5-1, the J gene TRBJ2-7; 11 nucleotides match TRBD2. Germline CDR1 and CDR2: SGHRS and YFSETQ. This CDR3 has 15 residues. Here the CDR3 DNA reads TGCGCCAGCAGCTTGGGACTAGCGGGACCCTACGAGCAGTGCTTC. Its translation: CASSLGLAGPYEQCF.

The chain links TRBV6-5 to TRBJ2-7; TRBD2 is a possible D gene (5 bases). There are 8 residues in the CDR3. The germline V and J ends were trimmed by 11 bases and 7 bases, with 6 bases remaining between them. Germline V gene data show CDR1 as MNHEY and CDR2 as SVGAGI. The CDR3 DNA follows: TGTGCCCGGGAAGAGCAGTACTTC. It translates to CAREEQYF.